Listed below are T cell receptor beta chains from one sample, sequenced in a study of T cells in Graves' hyperthyroidism and ophthalmopathy. TCRdb re-called the multiplex PCR reads through MiXCR, storing one row per CDR3 protein. The sample carries around 240,000 distinct CDR3 sequences, 13% to 15% recorded once. The source material was blood. All receptors derive from a woman in her forties with Graves' hyperthyroidism that later progressed to Graves' ophthalmopathy. Each CDR3 is given with its conserved first and last residue. Fields, in order: CDR3 protein, CDR3 DNA, J gene, D gene, clone size, V gene. The D gene is left open where the match is weak. Not all rows give a size; the values are once, few, many and, for expanded clones, a class.

CASSLGEGAYNEQFF,TGTGCCAGCAGTTTGGGAGAAGGGGCCTACAATGAGCAGTTCTTC,TRBJ2-1,-,-,TRBV27
CASRATGEGAGNTIYF,TGCGCCAGCAGGGCGACAGGGGAAGGAGCCGGAAACACCATATATTTT,TRBJ1-3,TRBD1,-,TRBV6-4
CASSLSPNYEQYF,TGTGCCAGCAGCTTAAGCCCCAACTACGAGCAGTACTTC,TRBJ2-7,-,many,TRBV7-3
CSVRDSNYGYTF,TGCAGCGTTAGGGACAGTAACTATGGCTACACCTTC,TRBJ1-2,TRBD1,many,TRBV29-1
CASSTPGQWSSGANVLTF,TGTGCCAGCAGTACCCCGGGACAGTGGAGCTCTGGGGCCAACGTCCTGACTTTC,TRBJ2-6,TRBD1,many,TRBV28
CATSIWRVGNQPQHF,TGTGCCACCAGCATTTGGAGGGTCGGCAATCAGCCCCAGCATTTT,TRBJ1-5,-,-,TRBV15
CASSHSRGQGVLQAFF,TGTGCCAGCAGCCACTCCCGCGGACAGGGTGTTCTGCAAGCTTTCTTT,TRBJ1-1,TRBD1,many,TRBV28
CASSPIRDRGKGEQFF,TGTGCCAGCAGCCCAATCCGGGACAGGGGGAAAGGGGAGCAGTTCTTC,TRBJ2-1,TRBD1,many,TRBV11-2
CATSEIRQGAGNEQFF,TGTGCCACCAGTGAAATAAGACAGGGGGCAGGCAATGAGCAGTTCTTC,TRBJ2-1,TRBD1,many,TRBV24-1
CASTPTSGITDTQYF,TGTGCCAGCACCCCGACTAGCGGGATAACAGATACGCAGTATTTT,TRBJ2-3,TRBD2,-,TRBV12-3/TRBV12-4
CATSRDQGLNEKLFF,TGTGCCACCAGCAGAGATCAGGGTCTTAATGAAAAACTGTTTTTT,TRBJ1-4,-,many,TRBV15
CASSEVTASIGSTDTQYF,TGCGCCAGCAGCGAAGTAACGGCCAGTATAGGAAGCACAGATACGCAGTATTTT,TRBJ2-3,-,few,TRBV5-1
CASSRGRVNTEAFF,TGTGCCAGCAGCCGAGGGAGGGTTAACACTGAAGCTTTCTTT,TRBJ1-1,-,many,TRBV12-3/TRBV12-4
CSVLGQGNTEAFF,TGCAGCGTACTTGGACAGGGAAACACTGAAGCTTTCTTT,TRBJ1-1,TRBD1,many,TRBV29-1
CASSLGDFSSGEKLFF,TGCGCCAGCAGCTTAGGGGACTTTTCCTCCGGAGAAAAACTGTTTTTT,TRBJ1-4,-,-,TRBV5-1
CAISESEPYEQYF,TGTGCCATCAGTGAGTCGGAACCCTACGAGCAGTACTTC,TRBJ2-7,-,many,TRBV10-3
CASRVSRYQETQYF,TGTGCCAGCAGGGTTTCCAGGTACCAAGAGACCCAGTACTTC,TRBJ2-5,-,many,TRBV6-1
CASSVALGSGTNEKLFF,TGTGCCAGCAGCGTAGCTCTGGGATCGGGGACTAATGAAAAACTGTTTTTT,TRBJ1-4,-,many,TRBV9
CASSPFRGGYGANVLTF,TGTGCCAGCAGCCCCTTCCGGGGGGGTTATGGGGCCAACGTCCTGACTTTC,TRBJ2-6,TRBD2,many,TRBV11-2
CASSARDSNSPLHF,TGTGCCAGCAGCGCACGGGACTCCAATTCACCCCTCCACTTT,TRBJ1-6,-,many,TRBV9
CASSFGTGSQPQHF,TGTGCCAGCAGTTTTGGGACAGGGAGTCAGCCCCAGCATTTT,TRBJ1-5,TRBD1,few,TRBV27
CASSYYGGSGGRETQYF,TGTGCCAGCAGTTACTACGGAGGGAGCGGGGGTCGAGAGACCCAGTACTTC,TRBJ2-5,TRBD2,once,TRBV6-5
CASSPGLAVSYEQYF,TGTGCCAGCAGCCCGGGACTAGCGGTTAGCTACGAGCAGTACTTC,TRBJ2-7,TRBD2,many,TRBV11-2
CASRRRTSGSLGETQYF,TGTGCCAGCAGGCGTCGGACTAGCGGGAGTCTCGGTGAGACCCAGTACTTC,TRBJ2-5,TRBD2,-,TRBV27
CASSPEEGYGYTF,TGTGCCAGCTCACCTGAAGAAGGCTATGGCTACACCTTC,TRBJ1-2,-,-,TRBV18
CASSSGGGEGQFF,TGTGCCAGCAGCTCTGGCGGGGGGGAGGGGCAGTTCTTC,TRBJ2-1,TRBD2,few,TRBV7-6
CASSLSSGDLSYEQYF,TGTGCCAGCAGTTTATCTAGCGGAGACCTCTCCTACGAGCAGTACTTC,TRBJ2-7,-,many,TRBV27
CATSKVLSPGYGYTF,TGTGCCACCAGCAAAGTGTTATCCCCGGGGTATGGCTACACCTTC,TRBJ1-2,-,-,TRBV15
CASSLYITLAGGPQEQFF,TGTGCCAGCAGCTTATATATAACGCTAGCGGGAGGGCCACAGGAGCAGTTCTTC,TRBJ2-1,TRBD2,many,TRBV7-9
CASGNRVKEKLFF,TGTGCCAGCGGCAACAGGGTAAAAGAAAAACTGTTTTTT,TRBJ1-4,-,many,TRBV28
CASKGGQDVYGYTF,TGTGCCAGCAAGGGAGGACAGGACGTCTATGGCTACACCTTC,TRBJ1-2,TRBD1,many,TRBV6-2/TRBV6-3
CASSLRMGGQPQHF,TGTGCCAGCAGTTTAAGGATGGGGGGGCAGCCCCAGCATTTT,TRBJ1-5,-,few,TRBV28
CASSYRISGYNEQFF,TGTGCCAGCAGTTATCGGATTAGCGGGTACAATGAGCAGTTCTTC,TRBJ2-1,TRBD2,many,TRBV27
CASSPGTGSNQPQHF,TGTGCCAGCTCTCCCGGGACAGGGAGCAATCAGCCCCAGCATTTT,TRBJ1-5,TRBD1,many,TRBV18
CASSYRYNNQPQHF,TGTGCCAGCAGTTACAGGTACAACAATCAGCCCCAGCATTTT,TRBJ1-5,-,many,TRBV6-5
CATTPGTGPTDTQYF,TGTGCCACTACTCCCGGGACAGGGCCCACAGATACGCAGTATTTT,TRBJ2-3,TRBD1,-,TRBV24-1
CASSQGRDVAYEQYF,TGCGCCAGCAGCCAAGGCCGGGACGTTGCCTACGAGCAGTACTTC,TRBJ2-7,-,many,TRBV4-1
CASSSDVRLNTEAFF,TGTGCCAGCAGCTCAGACGTCAGATTGAACACTGAAGCTTTCTTT,TRBJ1-1,-,many,TRBV7-8
CASSLNQPVYNEQFF,TGTGCCAGCAGCCTAAACCAGCCGGTGTACAATGAGCAGTTCTTC,TRBJ2-1,-,many,TRBV4-2
CASRTTGLGTTEAFF,TGTGCCAGCAGGACGACAGGGCTAGGGACCACTGAAGCTTTCTTT,TRBJ1-1,TRBD1,few,TRBV6-2/TRBV6-3
CSASGSSYEQYF,TGCAGTGCTAGCGGTAGCTCCTACGAGCAGTACTTC,TRBJ2-7,-,-,TRBV20-1